The clone carrying this TCR beta chain was observed a handful of times. The antigen remains unidentified. The data originate from a study of graft-versus-host responses after intestinal transplantation. About the research overall: Transplant recipients had multivisceral, liver-intestinal, or isolated intestinal grafts. Every transplant recipient was induced with anti-thymocyte globulin, then maintained on tacrolimus and steroids for around 3 years.

General observations from the study: Where graft-donor T cell macrochimerism was present, patients had high graft-versus-host to host-versus-graft clonal ratios in allografts. Early after transplant, HvG clones declined as circulating GvH clones peaked.

The CDR3 is made up of 13 amino acids. Germline-derived CDR1 and CDR2 are SEHNR and FQNEAQ (reference sequence). The V end was cut by 8 bases, the J end by 1 base, with 11 bases between. Profiled with immunoSEQ multiplex PCR; TCRdb holds only in-frame clones, not every one. This sample has 95,000 to 100,000 clones; 86% occur once, and the top ten carry around 1.4%. This sample comprised PBMCs, obtained 255 days after intestinal transplant. The clonotype comes from a human patient who received an intestinal transplant, so some T cells may come from the graft donor. The rearrangement joins TRBV7-9 to TRBJ1-1, with D unresolved. The CDR3 DNA reads TGTGCCAGCGCGCGCCATGAGAACACTGAAGCTTTCTTT. Translating it yields CASARHENTEAFF.